These 28 T cell receptor beta chains were all obtained from the same sample, sequenced in a study of technical replicates of blood from several donors. Some clones are missing from TCRdb's copy, which holds only in-frame ones; the method was immunoSEQ multiplex PCR. Of around 80,000 clones detected, around 94% appear once; the ten largest clones hold about 0.23%. What was sequenced was T cells isolated from PBMCs. All receptors derive from a human donor in good health.

The V call is TRBV5-4, the J call TRBJ2-6; D might be TRBD1 (5 bases). Germline-derived CDR1 and CDR2 are SGHNT and YYREEE (reference sequence). Trimming pared 6 bases from V and 4 bases from J, leaving 11 bases between. The CDR3 runs to 14 residues. The CDR3 here is CASNRWAGANVLTF. The CDR3 nucleotides read TGTGCCAGCAACAGGTGGGCCGGGGCCAACGTCCTGACTTTC. The variable domain in full, completed from reference TRBV5-4 and TRBJ2-6, reads ETGVTQSPTHLIKTRGQQVTLRCSSQSGHNTVSWYQQALGQGPQFIFQYYREEENGRGNFPPRFSGLQFPNYSSELNVNALELDDSALYLCASNRWAGANVLTFGAGSRLTVL.

The rearrangement uses TRBV27 and TRBJ2-1; 10 bases fit TRBD1. The CDR3 contains 14 residues. The V gene's germline CDR1 is MNHEY and CDR2 SMNVEV (reference sequence). Unmatched junction bases numbered 5, after V lost 5 bases and J lost 7 bases. CDR3 sequence (DNA): TGTGCCAGCAGTCGCCGGGACAGGGGAAATGAGCAGTTCTTC. Its translation: CASSRRDRGNEQFF.

This clone was seen a handful of times. The V call is TRBV4-2, the J call TRBJ2-7, with 9 bases lining up with TRBD2. Germline CDR1 reads LGHNA; CDR2 reads YNFKEQ. The CDR3 runs to 15 residues. With 4 bases clipped from V and 1 base from J, the junction kept 5 bases outside the gene matches. As DNA, the CDR3 is TGTGCCAGCAGCCCCCTAGCGGGAAAATCCTACGAGCAGTACTTC. Amino acids: CASSPLAGKSYEQYF.

The chain is built from TRBV6-1 and TRBJ1-5; 8 positions match TRBD1. This CDR3 has 15 amino acids. CDR1 is MNHNS, CDR2 SASEGT, per germline. J gave up 6 bases and V 1 base, and 5 bases lay outside the gene matches. The CDR3 region is CASSEVGQAIQPQHF. The CDR3 DNA is TGTGCCAGCAGTGAAGTGGGACAGGCCATTCAGCCCCAGCATTTT.

The V gene is TRBV21-1, the J gene TRBJ2-7; TRBD2 is the table's D call, not checked against the DNA. TRBV21-1 counts as a pseudogene. The CDR3 extends over 16 amino acids. CDR3 in amino acids: CASSKIRGDNSYEQYF. As DNA, the CDR3 is TGTGCCAGCAGCAAAATTCGGGGGGATAATTCCTACGAGCAGTACTTC.

This chain uses TRBV5-8 with TRBJ2-3, with 9 bases identical to TRBD1. The length of the CDR3 is 15 residues. Germline CDR1 reads SGHTS; CDR2 reads YDEGEE. V gave up 4 bases and J gave up 3 bases; unmatched junction bases: 6. CDR3 coding DNA: TGTGCCAGCAGCCCAAAGGGACAGGGAACAGATACGCAGTATTTT. It yields the protein CASSPKGQGTDTQYF.

V usage is TRBV5-1 and J usage is TRBJ2-5; 8 nucleotides align to TRBD2. Losses at the gene ends were 1 base for V and 5 bases for J; bases not matched to a gene: 13. This CDR3 is 17 amino acids long. CDR1 is SGHRS, CDR2 YFSETQ, per germline. The CDR3 region has the DNA TGCGCCAGCAGCTTGAGAGGGCTGTCGCGCGGGAGGGAGACCCAGTACTTC. It encodes CASSLRGLSRGRETQYF.

CDR3 sequence (DNA): TGTGCCAGCAGTTTAGGGGGCGTGGGTAGCGGGGGGAACTACGAGCAGTACTTC. The encoded protein is CASSLGGVGSGGNYEQYF. V gene TRBV28 combines with J gene TRBJ2-7; 10 nucleotides line up with TRBD2. The CDR3 is made up of 18 amino acids. V gave up 2 bases and J gave up 3 bases; unmatched junction bases: 13. Germline lookup yields CDR1 MDHEN and CDR2 SYDVKM.

The J gene is TRBJ2-7, the V gene TRBV6-1; D is unresolved. Trimming left V 11 bases short and J 3 bases short, with 14 bases between. Germline V gene lookup returns CDR1 MNHNS and CDR2 SASEGT. The CDR3 totals 12 residues. DNA for the CDR3: TGTGCCGGTCCACAGCCCCGCTACGAGCAGTACTTC. This sequence encodes CAGPQPRYEQYF.

The V and J genes are TRBV11-2 and TRBJ2-5; 8 bases map to TRBD2. The J segment lost 1 base and the V segment lost 3 bases, leaving 1 base of the junction unmatched. Looked up from germline, CDR1 is SGHAT and CDR2 is FQNNGV. The CDR3 is 14 amino acids. The CDR3 DNA sequence: TGTGCCAGCAGCTTCGGGACTAGCCAAGAGACCCAGTACTTC. Translating it yields CASSFGTSQETQYF.

CDR3 coding DNA: TGTGCCAGCAGCCCCGGACAGGGGACAGATACGCAGTATTTT. Its translation: CASSPGQGTDTQYF. The J gene is TRBJ2-3, the V gene TRBV7-9; 9 bases are shared with TRBD1. Germline V gene lookup returns CDR1 SEHNR and CDR2 FQNEAQ (reference sequence). This CDR3 contains 14 residues. The junction had 3 bases not matched to a gene; V was cut back by 5 bases and J by 3 bases. Complete variable domain (other parts from reference TRBV7-9 and TRBJ2-3): DTGVSQNPRHKITKRGQNVTFRCDPISEHNRLYWYRQTLGQGPEFLTYFQNEAQLEKSRLLSDRFSAERPKGSFSTLEIQRTEQGDSAMYLCASSPGQGTDTQYFGPGTRLTVL.

V gene TRBV4-1 combines with J gene TRBJ2-1; 10 positions agree with TRBD2. Germline assignment: CDR1 MGHRA and CDR2 YSYEKL. The V and J ends lost 1 base and 8 bases, in that order; junction bases with no gene match: 14. The CDR3 is 18 residues long. CDR3 bases: TGCGCCAGCAGCCAAGGGGCACTAAAGCGGGAGGGCCGTCATGAGCAGTTCTTC. Protein product: CASSQGALKREGRHEQFF.

V is TRBV7-9 and J is TRBJ2-7, with D possibly matching TRBD2 (5 bases). V shed 4 bases and J shed 13 bases, with 11 bases lying between them. CDR1 is SEHNR, CDR2 FQNEAQ, per germline (reference sequence). The length of the CDR3 is 10 residues. CDR3 loop: CASSSRTLYF. The CDR3 bases are TGTGCCAGCAGCTCAAGGACTCTTTACTTC.

The rearrangement joins TRBV5-1 to TRBJ2-2; TRBD2 matches at 8 bases. Germline V gene data show CDR1 as SGHRS and CDR2 as YFSETQ. Losses at the gene ends were 6 bases for V and 8 bases for J; bases not matched to a gene: 9. CDR3 length: 14 amino acids. The CDR3, as DNA: TGCGCCAGCAAGGAGACGGGGGGGTCGGGGGAGCTGTTTTTT. Protein product: CASKETGGSGELFF.

The V and J genes are TRBV4-1 and TRBJ2-6; D unclear. CDR1 is MGHRA, CDR2 YSYEKL, per germline. This CDR3 is 14 amino acids long. V was shortened by 6 bases and J by 0 bases, with 6 bases between the two germline ends. The CDR3 bases are TGCGCCAGCAGGAACAGCTCTGGGGCCAACGTCCTGACTTTC. The encoded protein is CASRNSSGANVLTF.

The chain joins TRBV10-3 to TRBJ2-1; no reliable D call. V shed 4 bases and J shed 6 bases, with 7 bases lying between them. Germline CDR1 is ENHRY and CDR2 is SYGVKD. The CDR3 sequence is 12 residues long. The CDR3 here is CAISGLSNEQFF. The CDR3 DNA is TGTGCCATCAGTGGGCTCTCCAATGAGCAGTTCTTC.

The rearrangement uses TRBV4-1 and TRBJ2-7; no clear D. The V end was cut by 0 bases, the J end by 3 bases, with 21 bases between. Germline CDR1 and CDR2: MGHRA and YSYEKL. The CDR3 has 18 residues. In DNA form, the CDR3 reads TGCGCCAGCAGCCAAGAGTCGGAGAGTGCGTCACAAGGCTACGAGCAGTACTTC. It yields the protein CASSQESESASQGYEQYF.

This chain uses TRBV7-9 with TRBJ1-4, with D uncertain. The CDR3 is 15 amino acids. V was clipped by 7 bases and J by 8 bases, with 20 bases between them. Germline V gene lookup returns CDR1 SEHNR and CDR2 FQNEAQ (reference sequence). The CDR3 is CASNSVKGRGEKLFF. As DNA, the CDR3 is TGTGCCAGCAACTCGGTGAAAGGGCGGGGAGAAAAACTGTTTTTT. The variable domain in full, with the rest retrieved from reference TRBV7-9 and TRBJ1-4, is DTGVSQNPRHKITKRGQNVTFRCDPISEHNRLYWYRQTLGQGPEFLTYFQNEAQLEKSRLLSDRFSAERPKGSFSTLEIQRTEQGDSAMYLCASNSVKGRGEKLFFGSGTQLSVL.

V and J are TRBV2 and TRBJ1-5; no clear D. This CDR3 contains 15 residues. Between the trimmed V and J ends, which lost 8 bases and 4 bases, there was a span of 18 bases. Germline loops: CDR1 SNHLY, CDR2 FYNNEI. DNA of the CDR3: TGTGCCAGCGGCCGAGGGAGGTTCCCGAATCAGCCCCAGCATTTT. It encodes CASGRGRFPNQPQHF.

The chain couples TRBV28 to TRBJ2-1; 7 bases are shared with TRBD1. Looked up from germline, CDR1 is MDHEN and CDR2 is SYDVKM. J gave up 9 bases and V 5 bases, and 7 bases lay outside the gene matches. This CDR3 is 13 amino acids long. The CDR3 protein is CASSITGAFEQFF. In nucleotides, the CDR3 is TGTGCCAGCAGTATTACAGGGGCGTTTGAGCAGTTCTTC.

Here the CDR3 DNA reads TGTGCCAGCAGTGTAGGGACAACTGAAGCTTTCTTT. Residues: CASSVGTTEAFF. The chain recombines TRBV25-1 with TRBJ1-1; D might be TRBD1 (6 bases). CDR1 and CDR2 from the germline V gene are MGHDK and SYGVNS. V dropped 4 bases and J dropped 5 bases, with 8 bases sitting between them. The length of the CDR3 is 12 residues.

The rearrangement uses TRBV6-1 and TRBJ2-1; perhaps TRBD1 as D (6 bases). Trimming stripped 5 bases from V and 0 bases from J, with 11 bases between. Per germline, CDR1 MNHNS and CDR2 SASEGT. This CDR3 comprises 15 residues. The CDR3 sequence is CASSPGTNSYNEQFF. The DNA for the CDR3 is TGTGCCAGCAGTCCCGGGACAAACTCCTACAATGAGCAGTTCTTC.

The chain links TRBV5-1 to TRBJ2-3, with 7 bases that match TRBD2. CDR3 length equals 14 residues. V lost 5 bases to trimming and J lost 1 base; unmatched junction nucleotides: 4. Germline lookup yields CDR1 SGHRS and CDR2 YFSETQ. CDR3 amino acids: CASSAGRGTDTQYF. The CDR3 DNA reads as TGCGCCAGCAGTGCAGGGAGGGGCACAGATACGCAGTATTTT.

This chain links TRBV7-9 with TRBJ2-5, with TRBD1 identical over 8 bases. The CDR3 loop spans 14 amino acids. CDR1 is SEHNR, CDR2 FQNEAQ, per germline (reference sequence). Trimming at V came to 6 bases and at J to 5 bases, leaving 8 bases not matched to a gene. CDR3 amino acids: CASSWTGLSETQYF. The CDR3 DNA is TGTGCCAGCAGTTGGACAGGGCTTTCGGAGACCCAGTACTTC.

This chain links TRBV27 with TRBJ2-2, with a possible D match to TRBD1 (6 bases). Germline CDR1 reads MNHEY; CDR2 reads SMNVEV (reference sequence). The CDR3 has 14 residues. V lost 6 bases and J 5 bases, leaving 13 bases between the germline ends. The CDR3 is CASRSGVLTGELFF. CDR3 nucleotides: TGTGCCAGCAGATCAGGGGTGTTAACCGGGGAGCTGTTTTTT.

The chain has TRBV21-1 and TRBJ1-2; TRBD1 reflects the table's D call only, with no check against the DNA. TRBV21-1 is labeled a pseudogene. The length of the CDR3 is 16 residues. CDR3 residues: CASSKSRTGECYGYTF. In DNA, the CDR3 is TGTGCCAGCAGCAAATCTCGGACAGGGGAATGTTATGGCTACACCTTC.

This clone appeared a single time. The DNA for the CDR3 is TGTGCCATCAGGACTAGCGACTCCTACGAGCAGTACTTC. This sequence encodes CAIRTSDSYEQYF. This chain uses TRBV10-3 with TRBJ2-7, with TRBD2 matching over 8 bases. The CDR3 runs 13 residues. Germline V gene data show CDR1 as ENHRY and CDR2 as SYGVKD. V was clipped by 6 bases and J by 0 bases; unmatched bases: 1.

The genes are TRBV11-3 and TRBJ2-2, with D perhaps TRBD2 (7 bases). The germline V and J ends were trimmed by 2 bases and 2 bases, with 9 bases remaining between them. The CDR3 is made up of 15 amino acids. CDR1 is SGHNT and CDR2 is YENEEA in the germline V gene. The CDR3 region has the DNA TGTGCCAGCAGCTTATGGGGGGGCAACACCGGGGAGCTGTTTTTT. This encodes CASSLWGGNTGELFF. The full variable domain, with the rest looked up from reference TRBV11-3 and TRBJ2-2, is EAGVVQSPRYKIIEKKQPVAFWCNPISGHNTLYWYLQNLGQGPELLIRYENEEAVDDSQLPKDRFSAERLKGVDSTLKIQPAELGDSAVYLCASSLWGGNTGELFFGEGSRLTVL.